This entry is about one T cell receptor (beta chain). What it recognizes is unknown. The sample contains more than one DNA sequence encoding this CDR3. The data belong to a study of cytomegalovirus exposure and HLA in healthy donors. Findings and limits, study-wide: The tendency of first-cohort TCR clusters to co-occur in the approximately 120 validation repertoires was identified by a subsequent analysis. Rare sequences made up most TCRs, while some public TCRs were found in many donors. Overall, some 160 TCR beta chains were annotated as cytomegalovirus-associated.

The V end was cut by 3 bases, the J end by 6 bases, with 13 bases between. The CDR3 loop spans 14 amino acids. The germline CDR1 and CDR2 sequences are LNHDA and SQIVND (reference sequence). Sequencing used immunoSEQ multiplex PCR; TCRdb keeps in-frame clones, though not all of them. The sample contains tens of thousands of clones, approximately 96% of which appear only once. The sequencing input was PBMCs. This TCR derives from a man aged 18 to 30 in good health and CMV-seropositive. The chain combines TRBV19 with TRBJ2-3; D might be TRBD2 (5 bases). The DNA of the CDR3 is TGTGCCAGTAGTATTGGGCTAGCTGCCGATACGCAGTATTTT. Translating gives CASSIGLAADTQYF.